The T cell receptor beta chain under discussion was sequenced for a study of lymphopenia after photon versus proton radiotherapy. Broader study findings: Relative stability marked proton patients; photon patients lost diversity and naive cells. After the lymphocyte nadir, photon-treated repertoires showed oligoclonal expansion, especially of CD8+ Temra cells.

Sequencing was performed with immunoSEQ multiplex PCR; in TCRdb, only in-frame clones are kept and a portion is missing. The table shows tens of thousands of clones, with under 95% occurring only once. CDR3 length: 13 residues. Germline V lookup: CDR1 SEHNR, CDR2 FQNEAQ (reference sequence). A note on this clone: No antigen is known for it. Germline and junction disagree at one end, which may indicate a read error.

This clonotype originated in a woman in her 70s with pancreatic cancer. The J gene is TRBJ2-3, the V gene TRBV7-9, with D uncertain. Sample: peripheral blood, taken from a patient treated with photon-based radiotherapy. Here the CDR3 reads CASSDLGRDSQYF. Here the CDR3 DNA reads TGTGCCAGCAGCGACCTCGGGCGAGATTCGCAGTATTTT.